Shown below are 29 T cell receptor beta chains from a single sample sequenced in a study of blood T cell repertoires in COVID-19. TCRdb keeps only in-frame clones here, not all; method: immunoSEQ multiplex PCR. The sample records approximately 70,000 clones, about four fifths being singletons. Sequences were obtained from peripheral blood. The receptor set was obtained from a woman aged 80 or over with acute or convalescent COVID-19.

The rearrangement uses TRBV12-3 or TRBV12-4 and TRBJ1-4; D is ambiguous. The germline V and J ends were trimmed by 4 bases and 8 bases, with 11 bases remaining between them. The CDR3 has 13 residues. CDR3 DNA: TGTGCCAGCAGTTCATACCCCGGGGAAAAACTGTTTTTT. It codes for CASSSYPGEKLFF.

The V and J genes are TRBV19 and TRBJ1-1, with TRBD1 identical over 7 bases. Trimming at V came to 9 bases and at J to 5 bases, leaving 18 bases not matched to a gene. The CDR3 totals 16 residues. Germline-derived CDR1 and CDR2 are LNHDA and SQIVND (reference sequence). CDR3 in amino acids: CASNGGTAIRSTEAFF. CDR3 bases: TGTGCCAGCAATGGAGGGACAGCGATAAGGAGTACTGAAGCTTTCTTT. Variable domain in full (rest from reference TRBV19 and TRBJ1-1): DGGITQSPKYLFRKEGQNVTLSCEQNLNHDAMYWYRQDPGQGLRLIYYSQIVNDFQKGDIAEGYSVSREKKESFPLTVTSAQKNPTAFYLCASNGGTAIRSTEAFFGQGTRLTVV.

V usage is TRBV18 and J usage is TRBJ2-6; no firm D call. The CDR3 covers 16 residues. V was trimmed by 2 bases and J by 0 bases, leaving 8 bases between them. Germline CDR1 KGHSH, CDR2 LQKENI. The chain's CDR3 is CASSPAKVSGANVLTF. In nucleotides, the CDR3 is TGTGCCAGCTCACCAGCGAAAGTCTCTGGGGCCAACGTCCTGACTTTC.

This rearrangement joins TRBV19 to TRBJ2-5, with TRBD2 matching 7 bases. The germline gives CDR1 LNHDA, CDR2 SQIVND (reference sequence). This CDR3 contains 14 residues. V dropped 2 bases and J dropped 5; count of bases not matched to a gene: 5. The chain's CDR3 is CASSIKRGRETQYF. The DNA of the CDR3 is TGTGCCAGTAGTATAAAGCGGGGACGCGAGACCCAGTACTTC.

This clone has just one count. The rearrangement joins TRBV5-4 to TRBJ2-1, with a tentative D call TRBD2 (6 bases). V shed 4 bases and J shed 8 bases, with 13 bases lying between them. CDR1 is SGHNT, CDR2 YYREEE, per germline (reference sequence). There are 13 residues in the CDR3. CDR3 coding DNA: TGTGCCAGCAGCAAGACTAGTGGGGATGAGCAGTTCTTC. Translated, it gives CASSKTSGDEQFF.

The V and J genes are TRBV10-2 and TRBJ1-5; TRBD1 aligns across 8 bases. The CDR3 runs 15 residues. CDR1 WSHSY and CDR2 SAAADI come from the germline V gene. The trim removed 5 bases at V and 5 bases at J, leaving 8 bases unmatched. The CDR3 nucleotides read TGCGCCAGCAGTACCCGGGACAGGCGGCATCAGCCCCAGCATTTT. The encoded protein is CASSTRDRRHQPQHF.

This rearrangement joins TRBV19 to TRBJ1-2; D ambiguous. Trimming left V 5 bases short and J 6 bases short, with 10 bases between. Germline V gives CDR1 LNHDA, CDR2 SQIVND (reference sequence). This CDR3 comprises 12 residues. The DNA for the CDR3 is TGTGCCAGTAGTTTGGAGGGTGATGGCTACACCTTC. This sequence encodes CASSLEGDGYTF. Looking up the rest from reference TRBV19 and TRBJ1-2 gives the full variable domain: DGGITQSPKYLFRKEGQNVTLSCEQNLNHDAMYWYRQDPGQGLRLIYYSQIVNDFQKGDIAEGYSVSREKKESFPLTVTSAQKNPTAFYLCASSLEGDGYTFGSGTRLTVV.

The V gene is TRBV5-5, the J gene TRBJ1-4; the match to TRBD1 covers 7 bases. CDR1 SGHKS and CDR2 YYEKEE come from the germline V gene (reference sequence). The CDR3 is 14 residues long. V trimming: 0 bases; J trimming: 10 bases; junction bases outside the gene matches: 6. CDR3 loop: CASSLDRGNGKLFF. The CDR3 coding sequence is TGTGCCAGCAGCTTGGACAGGGGTAACGGAAAACTGTTTTTT.

This clone was observed a few times. The chain recombines TRBV5-6 with TRBJ2-3; weak D call: TRBD2 (5 bases). V lost 0 bases and J 2 bases, leaving 13 bases between the germline ends. The CDR3 consists of 16 residues. Germline-derived CDR1 and CDR2 are SGHDT and YYEEEE. Here the CDR3 DNA reads TGTGCCAGCAGCTTGGAAGAGGGCCCAAACACAGATACGCAGTATTTT. It translates to CASSLEEGPNTDTQYF.

The chain joins TRBV5-1 to TRBJ1-1, with 7 bases identical to TRBD1. The CDR3 spans 15 residues. With 0 bases clipped from V and 1 base from J, the junction kept 3 bases outside the gene matches. Germline V lookup: CDR1 SGHRS, CDR2 YFSETQ. CDR3 bases: TGCGCCAGCAGCTTGGGAGCAGGGGGGAACACTGAAGCTTTCTTT. Protein product: CASSLGAGGNTEAFF.

The V gene is TRBV12-3 or TRBV12-4, the J gene TRBJ1-1, with 7 nucleotides matching TRBD1. V lost 5 bases, J lost 10 bases, and 4 bases stayed unmatched. There are 11 residues in the CDR3. In nucleotides, the CDR3 is TGTGCCAGCAGTACCAGGACAGGAGCTTTCTTT. Translating gives CASSTRTGAFF.

This clone was counted only a few times. The chain joins TRBV6-6 to TRBJ2-2; weak D call: TRBD1 (6 bases). With 7 bases removed from V and 5 bases from J, the gap between germline ends came to 11 bases. In germline, CDR1 is MNHNY, CDR2 SVGAGI (reference sequence). This CDR3 has 13 residues. The CDR3 DNA reads TGTGCCAGCAACTTAGGGACAACCGGGGAGCTGTTTTTT. Protein product: CASNLGTTGELFF.

V gene TRBV7-2 combines with J gene TRBJ2-3; 9 positions match TRBD1. CDR1 and CDR2 from the germline V gene are SGHTA and FQGNSA. Trimming took 5 bases from V and 1 from J; bases not matched to a gene: 7. The CDR3 extends over 16 amino acids. In DNA form, the CDR3 reads TGTGCCAGCAGCGAGCCGGGACAGGGAGGCACAGATACGCAGTATTTT. Translated: CASSEPGQGGTDTQYF.

This clone was recorded once. The rearrangement uses TRBV5-1 and TRBJ2-7, with TRBD2 matching 7 bases. The CDR3 covers 16 residues. Per the germline V gene, CDR1 is SGHRS and CDR2 is YFSETQ. With V trimmed by 0 bases and J by 4 bases, 10 bases remained unmatched. This chain's CDR3 is CASSLAGGRVGYEQYF. DNA for the CDR3: TGCGCCAGCAGCTTGGCCGGAGGGAGGGTTGGTTACGAGCAGTACTTC.

This clone occurred once. An end of the junction differs from the germline gene, which may be a read error. The chain joins TRBV7-7 to TRBJ2-1; 15 bases fit TRBD2. Looked up from germline, CDR1 is SSHAT and CDR2 is FNYEAQ (reference sequence). This CDR3 contains 18 residues. Here the CDR3 reads CASSLGTSGGYSYNEQFF. The CDR3 DNA reads TGTGCTAGCAGCTTAGGGACTAGCGGGGGGTATTCCTACAATGAGCAGTTCTTC.

This clone was counted once. This same CDR3 is encoded by further DNA sequences in the sample. The rearrangement links TRBV6-6 to TRBJ2-2; TRBD2 agrees at 7 bases. Looked up from germline, CDR1 is MNHNY and CDR2 is SVGAGI (reference sequence). CDR3 length: 16 amino acids. V gave up 0 bases and J gave up 1 base; unmatched junction bases: 2. The CDR3 reads CASSYSGGGNTGELFF. CDR3 bases: TGTGCCAGCAGTTACTCCGGCGGGGGGAACACCGGGGAGCTGTTTTTT.

V is TRBV4-2 and J is TRBJ2-2; perhaps TRBD1 as D (6 bases). Germline loops: CDR1 LGHNA, CDR2 YNFKEQ. The V end lost 1 base, the J end lost 4 bases, and 16 bases lay between the germline ends. This CDR3 is built from 17 residues. The CDR3 spells CASSQGLGAAVTGELFF. CDR3 nucleotide sequence: TGTGCCAGCAGCCAAGGTCTGGGGGCCGCGGTCACCGGGGAGCTGTTTTTT.

This chain links TRBV5-1 with TRBJ2-1, with unresolved D. The germline V gene encodes CDR1 SGHRS and CDR2 YFSETQ. This CDR3 spans 14 amino acids. V was pared by 4 bases and J by 1 base, with 9 bases between. DNA for the CDR3: TGCGCCAGCAGCCCGCTAGGATCCTACAATGAGCAGTTCTTC. Protein product: CASSPLGSYNEQFF.

The chain is built from TRBV9 and TRBJ1-6; the D gene is possibly TRBD1 (5 bases). This CDR3 contains 14 residues. Germline V gene data show CDR1 as SGDLS and CDR2 as YYNGEE. The V gene lost 1 base and the J gene lost 9 bases, with 11 bases spanning the gap. The CDR3 DNA is TGTGCCAGCAGCGTATCCGGGAGGGGTTCACCCCTCCACTTT. It yields the protein CASSVSGRGSPLHF.

This chain connects TRBV7-2 to TRBJ1-1; D is undetermined. The CDR3 is 14 amino acids. Germline loops: CDR1 SGHTA, CDR2 FQGNSA. V was clipped by 1 base and J by 1 base, with 7 bases between them. Written as DNA, the CDR3 is TGTGCCAGCAGCTTAGGTCCTACGAACACTGAAGCTTTCTTT. This gives the protein CASSLGPTNTEAFF.

The CDR3 reads CAISEGGINEKLFF. DNA for the CDR3: TGTGCCATCAGTGAGGGGGGGATTAATGAAAAACTGTTTTTT. This chain links TRBV10-3 with TRBJ1-4, with D perhaps TRBD1 (5 bases). V lost 2 bases, J lost 4 bases, and 8 bases lay in between. Per germline, CDR1 ENHRY and CDR2 SYGVKD. The CDR3 totals 14 residues.

The sample holds a few counts of this clone. Here the CDR3 reads CASSVASVLETQYF. CDR3 sequence (DNA): TGTGCCAGCAGCGTAGCCAGCGTCCTAGAGACCCAGTACTTC. The V gene is TRBV9, the J gene TRBJ2-5; no firm D call. This CDR3 is built from 14 residues. Germline CDR1 SGDLS, CDR2 YYNGEE. V was cut by 0 bases and J by 4 bases, with 10 bases left in between. The full variable domain, in which reference TRBV9 and TRBJ2-5 provide the parts outside the CDR3, is DSGVTQTPKHLITATGQRVTLRCSPRSGDLSVYWYQQSLDQGLQFLIQYYNGEERAKGNILERFSAQQFPDLHSELNLSSLELGDSALYFCASSVASVLETQYFGPGTRLLVL.

The V call is TRBV19, the J call TRBJ1-1, with 10 nucleotides matching TRBD1. Trimming cost V 4 bases and J 8 bases; bases outside gene matches: 13. This CDR3 has 16 residues. Germline loops: CDR1 LNHDA, CDR2 SQIVND (reference sequence). CDR3 DNA sequence: TGTGCCAGTAGTACCGCTAGGACAGGGGGTCTTCGAGAAGCTTTCTTT. Protein sequence: CASSTARTGGLREAFF.

The chain carries TRBV11-3 and TRBJ2-1, with TRBD1 matching over 9 bases. V lost 4 bases to trimming and J lost 3 bases; unmatched junction nucleotides: 4. The CDR3 length is 15 residues. The germline V gene encodes CDR1 SGHNT and CDR2 YENEEA. The CDR3 coding sequence is TGTGCCAGCAGCTCCGGGACAGGGAACTACAATGAGCAGTTCTTC. Its protein product is CASSSGTGNYNEQFF.

The chain combines TRBV7-9 with TRBJ1-4; TRBD1 agrees at 8 bases. After removal of 2 bases from V and 4 bases from J, the junction contained 6 bases not matched to a gene. The CDR3 is made up of 16 amino acids. The germline V gene has CDR1 SEHNR and CDR2 FQNEAQ (reference sequence). CDR3 protein: CASSLSRGQDNEKLFF. In nucleotides, the CDR3 is TGTGCCAGCAGCTTAAGCAGGGGGCAGGATAATGAAAAACTGTTTTTT.

V usage is TRBV7-6 and J usage is TRBJ1-1; 9 bases align to TRBD1. With 6 bases clipped from V and 0 bases from J, the junction kept 2 bases outside the gene matches. CDR1 is SGHVS, CDR2 FNYEAQ, per germline. The CDR3 covers 14 residues. The CDR3 protein is CASRTGGMNTEAFF. The DNA for the CDR3 is TGTGCCAGCAGGACAGGGGGGATGAACACTGAAGCTTTCTTT.

The chain combines TRBV6-5 with TRBJ1-2, with D possibly being TRBD1 (5 bases). The CDR3 covers 13 residues. V was clipped by 6 bases and J by 4 bases, with 12 bases between them. Germline V gene lookup returns CDR1 MNHEY and CDR2 SVGAGI. The CDR3: CASRGRVSYGYTF. The CDR3 DNA sequence: TGTGCCAGCAGGGGGCGCGTTAGCTATGGCTACACCTTC.

V is TRBV10-3 and J is TRBJ2-1; 14 bases agree with TRBD2. This CDR3 contains 13 residues. Germline V gene data show CDR1 as ENHRY and CDR2 as SYGVKD. Losses at the gene ends were 6 bases for V and 9 bases for J; bases not matched to a gene: 1. CDR3 residues: CAIRGLAGVEQFF. CDR3 coding DNA: TGTGCCATCAGGGGACTAGCGGGGGTTGAGCAGTTCTTC.

The chain has TRBV10-3 and TRBJ1-1; tentatively, D is TRBD1 (6 bases). This CDR3 spans 15 amino acids. The germline V gene encodes CDR1 ENHRY and CDR2 SYGVKD. V shed 0 bases and J shed 1 base, with 9 bases lying between them. In DNA form, the CDR3 reads TGTGCCATCAGTGAGTCCGGACAGTCGAACACTGAAGCTTTCTTT. This translates into CAISESGQSNTEAFF.